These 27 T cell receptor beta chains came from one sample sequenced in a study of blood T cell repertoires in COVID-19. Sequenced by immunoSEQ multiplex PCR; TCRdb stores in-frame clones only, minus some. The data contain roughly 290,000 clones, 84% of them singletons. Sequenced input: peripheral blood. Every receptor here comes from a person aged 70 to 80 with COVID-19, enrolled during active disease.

The CDR3 is CASSSDFYNEQFF. The CDR3 coding sequence is TGTGCCAGCAGCTCGGACTTTTACAATGAGCAGTTCTTC. The chain couples TRBV11-1 to TRBJ2-1; D may be TRBD2 (5 bases). CDR1 SGHAT and CDR2 FQDESV come from the germline V gene (reference sequence). The V end lost 4 bases, the J end lost 4 bases, and 8 bases lay between the germline ends. CDR3 size: 13 residues.

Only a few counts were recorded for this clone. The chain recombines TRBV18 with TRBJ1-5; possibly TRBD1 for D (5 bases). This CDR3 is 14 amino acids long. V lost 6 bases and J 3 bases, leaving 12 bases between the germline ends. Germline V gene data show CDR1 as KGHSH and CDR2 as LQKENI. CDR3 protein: CASSPTETNQPQHF. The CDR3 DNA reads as TGTGCCAGCTCGCCGACAGAGACCAATCAGCCCCAGCATTTT.

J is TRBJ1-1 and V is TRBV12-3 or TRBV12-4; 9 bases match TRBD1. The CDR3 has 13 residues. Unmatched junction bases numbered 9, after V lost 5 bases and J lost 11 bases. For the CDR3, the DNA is TGTGCCAGCAGTGCGACCGGGACAGGGAATGCTTTCTTT. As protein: CASSATGTGNAFF.

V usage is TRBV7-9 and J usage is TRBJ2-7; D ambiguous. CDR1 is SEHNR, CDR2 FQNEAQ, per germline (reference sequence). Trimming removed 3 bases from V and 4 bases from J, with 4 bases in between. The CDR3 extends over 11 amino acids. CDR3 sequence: CASSFSYEQYF. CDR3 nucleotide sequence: TGTGCCAGCAGCTTCAGTTACGAGCAGTACTTC.

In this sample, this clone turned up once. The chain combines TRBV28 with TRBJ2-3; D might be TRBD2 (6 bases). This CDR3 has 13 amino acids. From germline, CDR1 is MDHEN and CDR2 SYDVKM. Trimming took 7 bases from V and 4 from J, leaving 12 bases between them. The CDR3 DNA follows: TGTGCCAGCAAGACTAGTTTCCCAGATACGCAGTATTTT. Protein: CASKTSFPDTQYF.

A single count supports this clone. The CDR3, as DNA: TGTGCCAGCAGCTTGCAAAGACAGGGCCCCTACGAGCAGTACTTC. Translated: CASSLQRQGPYEQYF. This chain links TRBV5-4 with TRBJ2-7, with 7 positions matching TRBD1. The trim removed 1 base at V and 2 bases at J, leaving 6 bases unmatched. Germline assignment: CDR1 SGHNT and CDR2 YYREEE (reference sequence). The CDR3 contains 15 residues.

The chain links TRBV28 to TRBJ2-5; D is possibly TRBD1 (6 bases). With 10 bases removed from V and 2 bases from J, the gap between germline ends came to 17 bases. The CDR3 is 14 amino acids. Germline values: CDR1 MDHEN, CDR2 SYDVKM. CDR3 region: CATTGQLNQETQYF. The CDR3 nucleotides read TGTGCCACTACCGGACAGTTGAATCAAGAGACCCAGTACTTC. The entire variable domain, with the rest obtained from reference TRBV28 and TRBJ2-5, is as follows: DVKVTQSSRYLVKRTGEKVFLECVQDMDHENMFWYRQDPGLGLRLIYFSYDVKMKEKGDIPEGYSVSREKKERFSLILESASTNQTSMYLCATTGQLNQETQYFGPGTRLLVL.

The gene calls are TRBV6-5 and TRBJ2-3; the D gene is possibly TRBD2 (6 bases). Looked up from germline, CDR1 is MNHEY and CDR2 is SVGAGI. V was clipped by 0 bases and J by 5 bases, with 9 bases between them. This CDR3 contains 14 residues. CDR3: CASSYSGLKDTQYF. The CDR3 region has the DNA TGTGCCAGCAGTTACTCGGGACTCAAAGATACGCAGTATTTT.

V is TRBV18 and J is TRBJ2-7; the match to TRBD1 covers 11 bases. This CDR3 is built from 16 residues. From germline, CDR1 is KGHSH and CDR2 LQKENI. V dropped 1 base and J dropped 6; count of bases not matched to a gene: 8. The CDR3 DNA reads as TGTGCCAGCTCACCACGGACAGGGGGCACTGTCGGCGAGCAGTACTTC. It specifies CASSPRTGGTVGEQYF.

The CDR3 here is CASSAGQGREKLFF. The CDR3 DNA follows: TGTGCCAGCAGCGCCGGACAGGGTCGTGAAAAACTGTTTTTT. The chain carries TRBV9 and TRBJ1-4; 8 nucleotides align to TRBD1. CDR1 is SGDLS and CDR2 is YYNGEE in the germline V gene. The CDR3 has 14 amino acids. V was pared by 3 bases and J by 7 bases, with 5 bases of the junction left unmatched.

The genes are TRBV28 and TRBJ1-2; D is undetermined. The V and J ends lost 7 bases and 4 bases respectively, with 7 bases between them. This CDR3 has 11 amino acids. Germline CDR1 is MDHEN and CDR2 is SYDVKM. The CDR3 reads CASNGAYGYTF. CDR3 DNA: TGTGCCAGCAACGGTGCCTATGGCTACACCTTC.

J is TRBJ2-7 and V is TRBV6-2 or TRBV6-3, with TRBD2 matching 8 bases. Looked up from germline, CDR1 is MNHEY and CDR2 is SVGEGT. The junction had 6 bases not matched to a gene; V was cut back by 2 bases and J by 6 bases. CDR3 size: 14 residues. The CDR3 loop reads CASSYPLSGGEQYF. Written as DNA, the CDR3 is TGTGCCAGCAGTTACCCCTTAAGCGGGGGCGAGCAGTACTTC.

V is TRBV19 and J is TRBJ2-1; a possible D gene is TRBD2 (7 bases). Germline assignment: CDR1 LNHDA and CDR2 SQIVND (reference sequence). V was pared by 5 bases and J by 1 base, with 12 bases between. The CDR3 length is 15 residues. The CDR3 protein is CASSSRGQSYNEQFF. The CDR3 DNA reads TGTGCCAGTAGTTCGCGGGGGCAATCCTACAATGAGCAGTTCTTC.

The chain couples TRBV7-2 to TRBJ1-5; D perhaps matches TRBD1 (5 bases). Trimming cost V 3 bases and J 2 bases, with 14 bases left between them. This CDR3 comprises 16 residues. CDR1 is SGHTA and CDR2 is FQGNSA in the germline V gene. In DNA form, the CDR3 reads TGTGCCAGCAGCTTCAGCGGGGGAAGCGGCAATCAGCCCCAGCATTTT. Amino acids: CASSFSGGSGNQPQHF.

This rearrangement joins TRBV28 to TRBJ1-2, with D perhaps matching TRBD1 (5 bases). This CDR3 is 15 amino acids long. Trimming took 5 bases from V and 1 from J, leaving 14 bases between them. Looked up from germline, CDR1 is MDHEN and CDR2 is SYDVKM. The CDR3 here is CASSPFGDYNYGYTF. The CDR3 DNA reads TGTGCCAGCAGTCCATTTGGGGACTATAACTATGGCTACACCTTC.

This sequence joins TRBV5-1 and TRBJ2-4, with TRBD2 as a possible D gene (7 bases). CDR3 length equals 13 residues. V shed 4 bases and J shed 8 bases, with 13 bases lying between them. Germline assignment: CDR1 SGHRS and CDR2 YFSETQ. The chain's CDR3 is CASSPGGLDIQYF. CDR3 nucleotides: TGCGCCAGCAGCCCGGGGGGCCTTGACATTCAGTACTTC.

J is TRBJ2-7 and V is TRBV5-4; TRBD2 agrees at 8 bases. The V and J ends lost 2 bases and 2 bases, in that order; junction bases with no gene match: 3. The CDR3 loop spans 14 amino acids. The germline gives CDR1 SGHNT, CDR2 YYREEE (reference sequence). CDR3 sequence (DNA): TGTGCCAGCAGCTTACCGGGACTAGCCTACGAGCAGTACTTC. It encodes CASSLPGLAYEQYF. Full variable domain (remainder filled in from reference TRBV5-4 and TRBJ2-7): ETGVTQSPTHLIKTRGQQVTLRCSSQSGHNTVSWYQQALGQGPQFIFQYYREEENGRGNFPPRFSGLQFPNYSSELNVNALELDDSALYLCASSLPGLAYEQYFGPGTRLTVT.

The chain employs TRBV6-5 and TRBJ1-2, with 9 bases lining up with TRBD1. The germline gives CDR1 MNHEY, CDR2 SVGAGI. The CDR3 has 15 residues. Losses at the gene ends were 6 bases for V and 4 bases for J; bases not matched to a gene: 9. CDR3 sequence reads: CASRTATGGAYGYTF. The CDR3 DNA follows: TGTGCCAGCAGAACAGCTACAGGGGGCGCCTATGGCTACACCTTC.

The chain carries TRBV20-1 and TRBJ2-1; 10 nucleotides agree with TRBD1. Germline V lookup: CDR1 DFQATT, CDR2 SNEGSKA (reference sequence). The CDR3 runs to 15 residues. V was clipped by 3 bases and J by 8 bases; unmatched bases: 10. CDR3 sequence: CSASEDRGRIDEQFF. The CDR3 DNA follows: TGCAGTGCTAGTGAAGACAGGGGGCGAATAGATGAGCAGTTCTTC.

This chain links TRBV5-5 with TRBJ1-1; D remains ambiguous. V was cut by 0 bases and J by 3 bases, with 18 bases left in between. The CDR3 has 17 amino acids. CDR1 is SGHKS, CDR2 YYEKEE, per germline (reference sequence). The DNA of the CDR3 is TGTGCCAGCAGCTTGGAATTGGCGGTATTCGGGGACACTGAAGCTTTCTTT. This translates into CASSLELAVFGDTEAFF. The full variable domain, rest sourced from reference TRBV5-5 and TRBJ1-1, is DAGVTQSPTHLIKTRGQQVTLRCSPISGHKSVSWYQQVLGQGPQFIFQYYEKEERGRGNFPDRFSARQFPNYSSELNVNALLLGDSALYLCASSLELAVFGDTEAFFGQGTRLTVV.

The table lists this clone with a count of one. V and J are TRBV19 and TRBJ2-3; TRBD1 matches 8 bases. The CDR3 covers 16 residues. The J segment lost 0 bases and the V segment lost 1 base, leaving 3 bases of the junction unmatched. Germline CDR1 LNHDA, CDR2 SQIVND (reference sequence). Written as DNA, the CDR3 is TGTGCCAGTAGTATAGGGACAGGGTTAAGCACAGATACGCAGTATTTT. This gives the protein CASSIGTGLSTDTQYF.

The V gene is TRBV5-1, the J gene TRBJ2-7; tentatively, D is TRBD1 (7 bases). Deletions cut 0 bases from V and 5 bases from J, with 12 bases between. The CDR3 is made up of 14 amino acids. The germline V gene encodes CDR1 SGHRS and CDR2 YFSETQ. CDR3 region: CASSLGQGGNEQYF. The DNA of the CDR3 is TGCGCCAGCAGCTTGGGACAGGGAGGCAACGAGCAGTACTTC.

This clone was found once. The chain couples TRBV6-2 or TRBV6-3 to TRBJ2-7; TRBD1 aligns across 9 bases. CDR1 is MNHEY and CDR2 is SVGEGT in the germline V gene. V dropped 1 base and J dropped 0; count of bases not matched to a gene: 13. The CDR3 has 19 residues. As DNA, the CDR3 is TGTGCCAGCAGTTACTACTTACAATCGGGACAGGGTATCTCCTACGAGCAGTACTTC. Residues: CASSYYLQSGQGISYEQYF.

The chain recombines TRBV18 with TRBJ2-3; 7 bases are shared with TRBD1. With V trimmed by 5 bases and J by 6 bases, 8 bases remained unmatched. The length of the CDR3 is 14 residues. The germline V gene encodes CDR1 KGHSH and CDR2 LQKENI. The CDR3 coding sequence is TGTGCCAGCTCATCACAGGGGTATGCGGATACGCAGTATTTT. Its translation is CASSSQGYADTQYF. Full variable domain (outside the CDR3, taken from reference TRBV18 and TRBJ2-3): NAGVMQNPRHLVRRRGQEARLRCSPMKGHSHVYWYRQLPEEGLKFMVYLQKENIIDESGMPKERFSAEFPKEGPSILRIQQVVRGDSAAYFCASSSQGYADTQYFGPGTRLTVL.

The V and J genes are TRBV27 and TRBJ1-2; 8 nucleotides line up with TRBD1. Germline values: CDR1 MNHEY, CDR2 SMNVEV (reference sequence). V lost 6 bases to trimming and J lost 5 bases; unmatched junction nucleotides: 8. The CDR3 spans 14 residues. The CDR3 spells CASSRTGMVYGYTF. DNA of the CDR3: TGTGCCAGCAGCCGGACAGGGATGGTGTATGGCTACACCTTC.

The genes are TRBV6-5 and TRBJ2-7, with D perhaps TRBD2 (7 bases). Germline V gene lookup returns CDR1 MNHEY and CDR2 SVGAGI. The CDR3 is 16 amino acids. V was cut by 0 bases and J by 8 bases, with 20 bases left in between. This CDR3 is CASSYSARGGASQQYF. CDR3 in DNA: TGTGCCAGCAGTTACTCGGCGAGGGGGGGGGCGAGTCAGCAGTACTTC.

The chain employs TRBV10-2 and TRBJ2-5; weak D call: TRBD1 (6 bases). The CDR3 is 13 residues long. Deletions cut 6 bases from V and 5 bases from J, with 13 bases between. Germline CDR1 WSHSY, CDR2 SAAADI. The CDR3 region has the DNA TGCGCCAGCAGACACACAGGGTGGGAGACCCAGTACTTC. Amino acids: CASRHTGWETQYF.